Listed below are T cell receptor beta chains from one sample, sequenced in a study of blood T cell repertoires in COVID-19. Some clones are missing from TCRdb's copy, which holds only in-frame ones; the method was immunoSEQ multiplex PCR. Among roughly 150,000 clones, under 90% were seen once, and the ten largest hold approximately 2%. The specimen was peripheral blood. Receptors were obtained from a woman of 80 years or more with acute or convalescent COVID-19. Each CDR3 is given with its conserved first and last residue. A D gene is named only where the DNA matches it firmly. Some rows have no size entry. The others give once, few or many, or a class for an expanded clone.

v_gene,d_gene,abundance,j_gene,CDR3aa,CDR3nt
TRBV9,TRBD2,.,TRBJ2-7,CASSQTGGSTLIPGEQYF,TGTGCCAGCAGCCAAACGGGAGGGAGTACCTTAATACCGGGGGAGCAGTACTTC
TRBV7-2,TRBD1,.,TRBJ1-4,CASSSDRGSNEKLFF,TGTGCCAGCAGCTCCGACAGGGGATCTAATGAAAAACTGTTTTTT
TRBV5-4,TRBD2,.,TRBJ2-5,CASSKGGLAGQETQYF,TGTGCCAGCAGCAAAGGTGGACTAGCGGGACAAGAGACCCAGTACTTC
TRBV11-2,.,.,TRBJ1-1,CASSLGPGNTEAFF,TGTGCCAGCAGCTTAGGCCCGGGGAACACTGAAGCTTTCTTT
TRBV5-1,TRBD1,.,TRBJ1-4,CASRSGTANEKLFF,TGCGCCAGCAGGTCCGGGACAGCTAATGAAAAACTGTTTTTT
TRBV19,.,.,TRBJ2-5,CASSPGELHQETQYF,TGTGCCAGTAGTCCCGGGGAGCTGCACCAAGAGACCCAGTACTTC
TRBV28,TRBD1,.,TRBJ1-5,CASSLWRARDPGQDNQPQHF,TGTGCCAGCAGTTTATGGAGGGCCCGGGACCCGGGACAGGACAATCAGCCCCAGCATTTT
TRBV11-2,TRBD2,once,TRBJ2-7,CASSAPGTTSYEQYF,TGTGCCAGCAGCGCGCCCGGGACTACCTCCTACGAGCAGTACTTC
TRBV5-4,TRBD1,.,TRBJ2-5,CASSLTGGRQETQYF,TGTGCCAGCAGCTTGACAGGGGGACGACAAGAGACCCAGTACTTC
TRBV3-1/TRBV3-2,.,once,TRBJ1-4,CASSLGMGGGEKLFF,TGTGCCAGCAGCCTGGGGATGGGGGGTGGCGAAAAACTGTTTTTT
TRBV7-2,TRBD1,.,TRBJ1-5,CASSRGLGQPQHF,TGTGCCAGCAGCAGGGGGCTTGGCCAGCCCCAGCATTTT
TRBV5-1,.,.,TRBJ1-1,CASSSGTNMNTEAFF,TGCGCCAGCAGCAGCGGGACTAACATGAACACTGAAGCTTTCTTT
TRBV7-8,TRBD1,.,TRBJ2-7,CASSKTGQGYEQYF,TGTGCCAGCAGCAAGACGGGACAGGGTTACGAGCAGTACTTC
TRBV11-1,.,.,TRBJ2-1,CASSPLRTDNEQFF,TGTGCCAGCAGCCCCCTAAGGACAGACAATGAGCAGTTCTTC
TRBV6-2/TRBV6-3,.,once,TRBJ1-2,CASSYTGSHGYTF,TGTGCCAGCAGTTACACAGGGTCGCATGGCTACACCTTC
TRBV7-8,TRBD1,.,TRBJ1-2,CASSPRDRGQLGGYTF,TGTGCCAGCAGCCCCCGGGACAGGGGGCAACTGGGTGGCTACACCTTC
TRBV2,.,once,TRBJ1-3,CASSGALEGNTIYF,TGTGCCAGCAGTGGGGCCCTTGAAGGAAACACCATATATTTT
TRBV6-6,.,.,TRBJ1-3,CASSSTRGNTIYF,TGTGCCAGCAGTTCTACCAGGGGTAACACCATATATTTT
TRBV6-6,.,.,TRBJ1-6,CASSPPGGDNSPLHF,TGTGCCAGCAGCCCCCCTGGAGGAGATAATTCACCCCTCCACTTT
TRBV2,TRBD1,.,TRBJ1-4,CASTQDGGTGDSWYEKLFF,TGTGCCAGCACCCAGGATGGCGGGACAGGGGATTCTTGGTATGAAAAACTGTTTTTT
TRBV2,TRBD1,.,TRBJ1-4,CASSEAPGTGDRLFF,TGTGCCAGCAGTGAAGCTCCTGGGACAGGGGATAGACTGTTTTTT
TRBV7-9,TRBD1,.,TRBJ2-1,CASSPGQGSHNEQFF,TGTGCCAGCAGTCCCGGACAGGGTTCTCACAATGAGCAGTTCTTC
TRBV12-3/TRBV12-4,.,few,TRBJ1-1,CASSFHVSTEAFF,TGTGCCAGCAGTTTTCATGTGTCCACTGAAGCTTTCTTT
TRBV5-4,TRBD2,.,TRBJ2-3,CASSPRTSGDDTQYF,TGTGCCAGCAGCCCCCGGACTAGCGGGGATGATACGCAGTATTTT
TRBV28,.,.,TRBJ1-5,CASSGSGYQPQHF,TGTGCCAGCAGTGGGTCGGGGTACCAGCCCCAGCATTTT
TRBV9,TRBD2,.,TRBJ2-3,CASSDGLASEDTQYF,TGTGCCAGCAGCGACGGACTAGCTTCGGAAGATACGCAGTATTTT
TRBV28,TRBD1,.,TRBJ2-7,CASSQRGLILGEQYF,TGTGCCAGCAGCCAGAGGGGGCTGATCTTGGGCGAGCAGTACTTC
TRBV29-1,.,.,TRBJ2-3,CSVSRGTDTQYF,TGCAGCGTTAGCCGGGGAACAGATACGCAGTATTTT
TRBV9,.,.,TRBJ2-1,CASSGDLGREQFF,TGTGCCAGCAGCGGAGACCTGGGGAGAGAGCAGTTCTTC
TRBV2,TRBD1,.,TRBJ2-5,CASSRDRGLRETQYF,TGTGCCAGCAGCCGGGACAGGGGGCTTCGAGAGACCCAGTACTTC
TRBV7-6,TRBD2,.,TRBJ2-2,CASSYQLAGGPSGELFF,TGTGCCAGCAGCTACCAGCTAGCGGGAGGGCCGAGCGGGGAGCTGTTTTTT
TRBV27,.,once,TRBJ1-2,CASSMGGGTYGYTF,TGTGCCAGCAGTATGGGGGGGGGCACCTATGGCTACACCTTC
TRBV6-5,.,.,TRBJ1-1,CASSYGGDAFF,TGTGCCAGCAGTTACGGAGGGGACGCTTTCTTT
TRBV27,.,.,TRBJ1-6,CASSLSTQNNSPLHF,TGTGCCAGCAGTTTATCGACACAGAATAATTCACCCCTCCACTTT
TRBV27,.,many,TRBJ2-6,CASSPLQGSGANVLTF,TGTGCCAGCAGTCCGCTACAGGGTAGTGGGGCCAACGTCCTGACTTTC
TRBV18,TRBD2,.,TRBJ2-7,CASSPPLAETYEQYF,TGTGCCAGCTCACCCCCGCTAGCGGAAACCTACGAGCAGTACTTC
TRBV3-1/TRBV3-2,.,.,TRBJ1-1,CASSQEAGFEAFF,TGTGCCAGCAGCCAAGAGGCGGGATTTGAGGCTTTCTTT
TRBV4-2,TRBD1,.,TRBJ1-1,CASSQDYRGNTEAFF,TGTGCCAGCAGCCAAGACTACAGGGGTAACACTGAAGCTTTCTTT
TRBV7-2,.,.,TRBJ1-1,CASSLERRVLNTEAFF,TGTGCCAGCAGCTTAGAGAGGAGAGTGCTGAACACTGAAGCTTTCTTT
TRBV6-4,TRBD1,once,TRBJ1-1,CASSATGTGVPTEAFF,TGTGCCAGCAGTGCCACCGGGACAGGGGTTCCCACTGAAGCTTTCTTT
TRBV10-1,.,.,TRBJ2-4,CASSPSLENIQYF,TGCGCCAGTAGCCCGAGTCTCGAAAACATTCAGTACTTC
TRBV6-4,TRBD1,few,TRBJ2-2,CASSPGTGSTGELFF,TGTGCCAGCAGTCCCGGGACAGGGAGCACCGGGGAGCTGTTTTTT
TRBV29-1,.,.,TRBJ1-2,CSVDEGGYGYTF,TGCAGCGTTGATGAGGGTGGCTATGGCTACACCTTC
TRBV14,.,.,TRBJ2-5,CASSRTPETQYF,TGTGCCAGCAGCCGGACTCCGGAGACCCAGTACTTC
TRBV30,.,.,TRBJ1-2,CGRGSNYGYTF,TGTGGGCGGGGGTCCAACTATGGCTACACCTTC
TRBV29-1,TRBD1,.,TRBJ2-7,CSGGQGQRSEQYF,TGCAGCGGGGGACAGGGTCAGCGCTCTGAGCAGTACTTC
TRBV7-2,.,.,TRBJ1-5,CASSPGLSNQPQHF,TGTGCCAGCAGCCCGGGACTGAGCAATCAGCCCCAGCATTTT
TRBV15,.,.,TRBJ1-5,CATSSNLGASNQPQHF,TGTGCCACCAGCTCTAACTTGGGGGCTAGCAATCAGCCCCAGCATTTT
TRBV29-1,.,.,TRBJ2-6,CSVGGVSGANVLTF,TGCAGCGTTGGTGGAGTCTCTGGGGCCAACGTCCTGACTTTC